This T cell receptor (beta chain) is from a study of blood T cell repertoires in COVID-19. Overall study: Donors in the United States, Italy and Spain gave samples during acute or convalescent COVID-19. Sources were T cells, B-cell-depleted T cells, or PBMCs; the material itself was cDNA or gDNA.

As handled by the study authors: Nucleated cell number was recorded as an estimate derived from reference gene primer amplification. TCRdb keeps only in-frame clones here, not all; method: immunoSEQ multiplex PCR. V, J and clone size derive from that table, while D and trimming were established from the DNA sequence. The repertoire holds about 220,000 clones, with around 84% as singletons. Trimming took 6 bases from V and 1 from J, leaving 10 bases between them. Germline CDR1 is LNHNV and CDR2 is YYDKDF (reference sequence). The CDR3 runs to 14 residues. The chain has TRBV15 and TRBJ2-1; weak D call: TRBD1 (5 bases). The source of this sequence is a man aged 30 to 45 with active or convalescent COVID-19. Sequenced material: peripheral blood. The DNA of the CDR3 is TGTGCCACCAGATGGACACCGTCCTACAATGAGCAGTTCTTC. Translation: CATRWTPSYNEQFF. Full variable domain (remainder filled in from reference TRBV15 and TRBJ2-1): DAMVIQNPRYQVTQFGKPVTLSCSQTLNHNVMYWYQQKSSQAPKLLFHYYDKDFNNEADTPDNFQSRRPNTSFCFLDIRSPGLGDTAMYLCATRWTPSYNEQFFGPGTRLTVL.